These T cell receptor beta chains were read from a single sample in a study of a mutant IDH1 vaccine in newly diagnosed glioma. Their target antigens are unknown. The method was immunoSEQ multiplex PCR; TCRdb's version includes in-frame clones alone and lacks a portion of them. The table lists about 32,000 clones, around 77% of them singletons. The source was PBMCs, collected from a glioma patient whose treatment included an IDH1 peptide vaccine. These receptor sequences come from a man aged 40-49 years with glioma. Some clones in this sample may be carry-over from other donors' samples. Both conserved end residues are part of each CDR3. A D gene is named only where the DNA matches it firmly. Part of the rows lack a size; the others show once, few, many or a class for expanded clones.

J gene	CDR3 length	V gene	clone size	D gene	CDR3 DNA	CDR3 protein
TRBJ2-7	15	TRBV19	.	TRBD1	TGTGCCAGTAGTCCGAGTACACAGGGGAACTACGAGCAGTACTTC	CASSPSTQGNYEQYF
TRBJ2-7	15	TRBV25-1	.	TRBD1	TGTGCCAGCAGTGGGAGACAGGGTAACTCCTACGAGCAGTACTTC	CASSGRQGNSYEQYF
TRBJ2-7	13	TRBV9	.	.	TGTGCCAGCAGCGTAAACTGGGGAGACGAGCAGTACTTC	CASSVNWGDEQYF
TRBJ2-3	14	TRBV6-6	.	.	TGTGCCAGCAGTTACGGGCTATCCACAGATACGCAGTATTTT	CASSYGLSTDTQYF
TRBJ1-2	16	TRBV6-6	once	.	TGTGCCAGCAGTATGCGTCTCAGGGGATCTGACTATGGCTACACCTTC	CASSMRLRGSDYGYTF
TRBJ1-2	13	TRBV2	.	.	TGTGCCAGCAGCTTCGGTCCAAACTATGGCTACACCTTC	CASSFGPNYGYTF
TRBJ2-6	15	TRBV4-2	.	.	TGTGCCAGCAGCCAAGAAGCTCTTGGGGCCAACGTCCTGACTTTC	CASSQEALGANVLTF
TRBJ1-1	11	TRBV20-1	.	TRBD1	TGCAGTGCTGACCGGACAGGGGCGGCTTTCTTT	CSADRTGAAFF
TRBJ2-2	18	TRBV4-2	.	TRBD1	TGTGCCAGCAGCCAAGGGGCGGGACAGGGGGCCGGGACCGGGGAGCTGTTTTTT	CASSQGAGQGAGTGELFF
TRBJ1-3	14	TRBV2	.	.	TGTGCCAGCAGCTTCAGGAACTCTGGAAACACCATATATTTT	CASSFRNSGNTIYF
TRBJ2-6	17	TRBV29-1	once	.	TGCAGCGTACTCCGGGATTCTGTGGCGGCTGGGGCCAACGTCCTGACTTTC	CSVLRDSVAAGANVLTF
TRBJ1-2	13	TRBV7-9	.	.	TGTGCCAGCAGCTTAGGGGAGGGGAGTGGCTACACCTTC	CASSLGEGSGYTF
TRBJ1-1	14	TRBV6-5	.	.	TGTGCCAGCAAAGCGATGGGGCTGAACACTGAAGCTTTCTTT	CASKAMGLNTEAFF
TRBJ1-3	15	TRBV5-1	.	.	TGCGCCAGAACTACGGGCGACCCTTCTGGAAACACCATATATTTT	CARTTGDPSGNTIYF
TRBJ1-2	15	TRBV4-2	.	.	TGTGCCAGCAGCCAAGAAGATACCCCGGCCTATGGCTACACCTTC	CASSQEDTPAYGYTF